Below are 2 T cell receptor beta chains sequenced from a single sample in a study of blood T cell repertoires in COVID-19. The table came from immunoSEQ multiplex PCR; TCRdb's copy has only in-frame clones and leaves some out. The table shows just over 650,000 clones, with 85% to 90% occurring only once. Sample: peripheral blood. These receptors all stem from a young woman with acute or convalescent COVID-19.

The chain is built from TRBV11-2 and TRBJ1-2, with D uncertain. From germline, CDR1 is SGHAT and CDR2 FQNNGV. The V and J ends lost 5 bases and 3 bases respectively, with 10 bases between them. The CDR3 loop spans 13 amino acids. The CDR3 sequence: CASSPELDYGYTF. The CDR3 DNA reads TGTGCCAGCAGCCCCGAGCTTGACTATGGCTACACCTTC.

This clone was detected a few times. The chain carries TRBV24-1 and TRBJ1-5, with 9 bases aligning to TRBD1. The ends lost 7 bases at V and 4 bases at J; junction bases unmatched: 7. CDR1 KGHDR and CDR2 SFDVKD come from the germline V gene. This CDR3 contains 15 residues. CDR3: CATSGPGTGNQPQHF. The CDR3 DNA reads TGTGCCACCAGCGGCCCCGGGACAGGGAATCAGCCCCAGCATTTT.